This TCR beta chain was observed in a study of blood T cell repertoires in COVID-19. About the study: From T cells, B-cell-depleted T cells, or PBMCs came the material, which was cDNA or gDNA.

Method: immunoSEQ multiplex PCR; TCRdb's copy keeps in-frame clones and lacks some. This table holds some 220,000 clones, 84% found once. Between the trimmed V and J ends, which lost 2 bases and 6 bases, there was a span of 17 bases. The CDR3 runs to 15 residues. CDR1 MNHEY and CDR2 SVGAGI come from the germline V gene. The chain recombines TRBV6-5 with TRBJ2-7; D remains unclear. The sequence was obtained from a man aged 50 to 59 with acute or convalescent COVID-19. The specimen sequenced was peripheral blood. The CDR3 protein is CASSYARPTLTEQYF. The CDR3 DNA follows: TGTGCCAGCAGTTACGCACGCCCCACTTTAACCGAGCAGTACTTC.